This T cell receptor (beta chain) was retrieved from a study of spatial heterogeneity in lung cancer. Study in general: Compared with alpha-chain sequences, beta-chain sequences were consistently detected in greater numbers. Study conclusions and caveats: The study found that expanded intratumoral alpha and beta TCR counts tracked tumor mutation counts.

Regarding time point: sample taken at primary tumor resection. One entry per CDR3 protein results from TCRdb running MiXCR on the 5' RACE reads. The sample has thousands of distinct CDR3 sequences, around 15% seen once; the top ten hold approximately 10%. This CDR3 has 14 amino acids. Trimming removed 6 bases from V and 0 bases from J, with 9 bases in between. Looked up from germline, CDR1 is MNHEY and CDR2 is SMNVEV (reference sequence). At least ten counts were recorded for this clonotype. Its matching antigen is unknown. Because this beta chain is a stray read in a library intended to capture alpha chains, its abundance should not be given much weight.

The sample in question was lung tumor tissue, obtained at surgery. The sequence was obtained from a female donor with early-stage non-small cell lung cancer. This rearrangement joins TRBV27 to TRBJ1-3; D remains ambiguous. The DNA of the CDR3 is TGTGCCAGCAGATCACTTTCCTCTGGAAACACCATATATTTT. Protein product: CASRSLSSGNTIYF.